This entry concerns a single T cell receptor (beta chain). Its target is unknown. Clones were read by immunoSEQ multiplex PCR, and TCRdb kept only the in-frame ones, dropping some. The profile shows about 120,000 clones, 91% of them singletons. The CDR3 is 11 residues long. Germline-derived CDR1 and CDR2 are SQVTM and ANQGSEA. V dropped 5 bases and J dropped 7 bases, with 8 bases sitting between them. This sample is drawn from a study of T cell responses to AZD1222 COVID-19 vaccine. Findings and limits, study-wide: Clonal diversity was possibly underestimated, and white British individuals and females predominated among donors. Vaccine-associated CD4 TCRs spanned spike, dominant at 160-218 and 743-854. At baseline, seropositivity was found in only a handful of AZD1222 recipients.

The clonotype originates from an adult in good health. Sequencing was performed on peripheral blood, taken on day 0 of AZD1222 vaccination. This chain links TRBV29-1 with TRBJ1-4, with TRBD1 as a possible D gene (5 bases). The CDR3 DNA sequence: TGCAGCGTTACAGGTGGTGAAAAACTGTTTTTT. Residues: CSVTGGEKLFF.